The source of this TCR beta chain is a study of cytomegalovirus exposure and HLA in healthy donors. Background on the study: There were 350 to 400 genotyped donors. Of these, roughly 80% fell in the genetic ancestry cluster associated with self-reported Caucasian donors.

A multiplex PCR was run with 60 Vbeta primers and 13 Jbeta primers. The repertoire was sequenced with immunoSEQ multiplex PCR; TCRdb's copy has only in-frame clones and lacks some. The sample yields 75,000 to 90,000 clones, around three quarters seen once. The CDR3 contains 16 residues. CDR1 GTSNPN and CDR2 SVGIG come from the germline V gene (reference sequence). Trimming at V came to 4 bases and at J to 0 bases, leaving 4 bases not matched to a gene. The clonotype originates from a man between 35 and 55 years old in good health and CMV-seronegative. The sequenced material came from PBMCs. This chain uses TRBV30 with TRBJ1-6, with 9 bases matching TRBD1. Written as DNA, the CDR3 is TGTGCCTGGAAGAACAGGGGGCGCTCCTATAATTCACCCCTCCACTTT. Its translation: CAWKNRGRSYNSPLHF.